This paragraph covers one TCR beta chain sequence. This receptor's antigen is unknown. No quality values exist for individual bases; no much larger clone is one base distant. These data originate in a study of cytomegalovirus exposure and HLA in healthy donors (dated by TCRdb to 2016 to 2017). With respect to the entire study: An earlier analysis of roughly 630 of the donors reported about 250 Gb of sequence data and some 120 million unique TCR beta sequences from 150 million to 200 million T cells. Roughly 300 gigabases of sequencing data and around 90 million unique TCR sequences made up an early release that covered nearly 650 HLA-typed donors. Of the roughly 400 genotyped donors, 80% to 90% were placed in the genetic ancestry cluster associated with self-reported Caucasian donors. The study was designed to test whether signatures of past pathogen exposure could be identified by cataloging public T cell receptors. The study used immunosequencing to profile the T cell repertoires of approximately 650 subjects and linked those repertoires to cytomegalovirus serostatus. A separate validation cohort of 100 to 150 different subjects was used in addition to the roughly 640-subject first cohort. The study combined high-throughput TCR immunosequencing, statistical association of individual TCRs with disease status, and machine learning to predict cytomegalovirus infection status. A later analysis re-analyzed previously published TCR beta repertoires from 550 to 700 donors and added high-resolution HLA genotyping to study TCR occurrence patterns. Rather than using new phenotypic data, the later analysis identified candidate immune exposures from TCR beta sequences and from how often those sequences occurred across donors. An earlier analysis of approximately 640 of the donors applied high-throughput TCR beta sequencing to assess whether each TCR beta V gene segment acted as functional or pseudogenic. Donor age, sex, ethnicity and CMV serostatus were compiled alongside the repertoire data. In a later genetic analysis, genome-wide SNP genotypes for about 60% of the 666 donors were used, and that subset was treated as a discovery cohort. Every discovery cohort repertoire had been produced on one sequencing platform. HLA typing covered class I and class II loci at four-digit resolution. The number of typed donors differed by locus: about 620-640 for A, B, C, DRB1 and DQB1; 522 for DQA1; around 580 for DPA1; and roughly 470 for DPB1. Roughly five DR-DQ haplotypes were handled as single units for association and clustering, since linkage in the cohort was strong. Across 398 genotyped donors of the cohort, an average of approximately 240,000 unique TCR beta nucleotide sequences per donor were sequenced, and roughly 17% of those sequences were non-productive.

The cohort comprised 710 or so healthy bone marrow donors. All cohort members were sampled while nominally healthy, although unrecorded immune exposures were likely present. The donor tested CMV seronegative, placing the donor among the 300 to 450 seronegative members of the cohort. Each donor provided a peripheral blood sample, and peripheral blood mononuclear cells were used for TCR beta sequencing. The Qiagen DNeasy Blood Extraction Kit was used to extract genomic DNA from the blood cell samples. General findings and caveats noted by the study authors: In a later genetic analysis, a missense DCLRE1C variant was associated with V-gene and J-gene trimming of TCR beta chains, and the association was replicated in an independent cohort. Cytomegalovirus status was reported to be diagnosed by the classifier with high specificity and sensitivity in both the original and validation cohorts. Sequencing depth was assumed to be roughly uniform across donors in the presence/absence analyses, though that assumption may not hold. Because HLA typing was missing for some donors at each locus, association tests included only the typed subset. The authors suggested that the approach could potentially be generalized to other disease states and immunological phenotypes. A few of the identified cytomegalovirus-associated TCR beta chains were confirmed in vitro to be specific for cytomegalovirus antigens. About 15 rarely observed V segments, including chromosome 9 orphons, were excluded from the earlier analysis of some 590 of the donors because counts were too low. Most CMV-associated TCR beta chains appeared to be HLA-restricted in a later analysis, and the HLA associations seemed to be driven largely by CMV exposure. Only TCR beta chains were sequenced in this cohort, and the absence of alpha or paired-chain data limited detectable features. According to a later analysis, TCR association rates differed among HLA loci, with DRB1 alleles showing the most associated TCRs and HLA-C alleles showing the fewest. The study gave a list of 150 to 200 TCR beta chains associated with cytomegalovirus. For the cohort, immune exposure information was limited to CMV serostatus. Compared with equally common non-associated chains, HLA-associated TCR beta chains in a later analysis were more clonally expanded and had lower generation probabilities. Most TCR sequences were observed very rarely across donors, whereas some public TCRs were present in many individuals. A cluster of highly shared sequence variants was judged likely to represent a technical artifact of the sequencing pipeline. A further reported finding was that TCR beta sequences accurately predicted the HLA-A and HLA-B alleles for most subjects in the first cohort. Several of the top co-occurrence clusters appeared to be linked to parvovirus B19, influenza, CMV and Epstein-Barr virus, according to a later analysis. Correlated functional status among segregating V segments might be attributable to linkage disequilibrium, but an unknown experimental factor could not be ruled out. In a later analysis, about 16,000 TCR beta sequences were associated with specific HLA alleles at a false discovery rate of 0.05. In an earlier analysis of 500 to 650 of the donors, most TCR beta V segments appeared in productive rearrangements about 87% or about 30% of the time, broadly matching IMGT annotations. Assigning TCR associations to individual alleles was difficult when HLA alleles, especially DR and DQ, strongly co-occurred. A later genetic analysis reported fewer N-insertions in productive TCRs among donors in an Asian-associated ancestry cluster than the approximately 670-donor mean.

The library was made by the immunoSEQ multiplex PCR assay. A mixture of 60 forward primers for TCR Vbeta segments and 13 reverse primers for TCR Jbeta segments was used in the multiplex PCR. The CDR3 region of rearranged TCR beta genes was amplified from genomic DNA by a multiplex PCR assay. Amplified TCR beta libraries were sequenced as 87-base-pair reads on the Illumina HiSeq System. The original methods were these. A later analysis counted about 76 million unique TCR beta chains across the 650 to 700 repertoires, and some 11 million of these chains were shared by at least two donors. Raw reads were error-corrected and collapsed into unique sequences by a nearest-neighbor algorithm in which closely related sequences were merged to remove PCR and sequencing errors. Alignment of CDR3 sequences to IMGT reference sequences was used to assign V, D and J gene segments. For a sequence to be retained, a match of at least six nucleotides to both a V gene segment and a J gene segment was required. Rearrangements were called productive when the CDR3 lacked stop codons and stayed in frame with V and J; all others were non-productive. Following IMGT convention, CDR3 was defined as the stretch from the second conserved V-encoded cysteine to the conserved J-encoded phenylalanine. The earlier analysis of a few hundred of the donors excluded any sequence lacking an unambiguous match to a single V gene segment. An earlier analysis of over 450 of the donors classified V segments as functional when productive rearrangements were above 56.7% and as segregating when the standard deviation between donors was above 5%. A statistical classification framework was built for diagnosing cytomegalovirus status from the catalog of TCR beta chain sequences. V and J gene assignment, in a later analysis, came from comparing TCR nucleotide sequences with IMGT/GENE-DB human TR gene sequences. The TCRdist pipeline was used in a later analysis to assign CDR3 sequences and most-parsimonious VDJ recombination scenarios. In a later analysis, each TCR beta chain was defined by its CDR3 amino acid sequence together with its V-gene family, and reads lacking a unique V-gene family were excluded. In a later analysis, nearly 600 highly shared, low-generation-probability nucleotide sequences were removed to address suspected cross-contamination and a sequencing artifact. In a later analysis, a clonal expansion index for each public chain was calculated from normalized within-repertoire ranks of inferred template counts. A later analysis computed generation probabilities with a VDJ recombination model fitted to out-of-frame rearrangements, and checked the results against IGoR. Hypergeometric tests were used in a later analysis to score TCR-TCR, TCR-HLA and TCR-CMV co-occurrence, with a repertoire-size bias correction applied to the TCR pairs. In a later analysis, false discovery rates were estimated by permuting HLA or CMV assignments 20 times. In a later analysis, co-occurring TCRs were grouped using DBSCAN, and TCRdist sequence similarity was added for clustering within HLA-allele-positive subsets. Repertoires with fewer than 30,000 or more than 120,000 public chains, plus five repertoires with anomalous nucleotide sharing, were excluded from co-occurrence clustering. Held by TCRdb, this immuneACCESS table contains in-frame sequences only and omits some clones. Under half of the omission traces to an unresolved V gene where checked; the cause of the rest is unknown. The D gene and trimming were derived from the DNA, and the V and J assignments and clone size from that table. The sample data list roughly 150,000 clones, and 75% to 90% of these were observed just once. The top ten clonotypes cover approximately 1.5% of the sample.

Sequencing was done on a sample of PBMCs. The receptor was isolated from a woman in her late teens or twenties in good health and CMV-seronegative.

CDR3 region: CASWGGVDYGYTF. The DNA sequence reads TGTGCCAGCTGGGGGGGGGTAGACTATGGCTACACCTTC. The receptor chain draws on TRBV2 and TRBJ1-2; the D gene is perhaps TRBD1, from 5 matching bases. V is shortened by 8 bases, J by 3 bases, and the region joining them spans 13 bases. CDR1 and CDR2 were assigned from the germline V gene as SNHLY and FYNNEI. From cysteine to phenylalanine, the CDR3 is 13 amino acids long. The entry retains the CDR3 DNA only, 39 bases that are in frame from base 1.